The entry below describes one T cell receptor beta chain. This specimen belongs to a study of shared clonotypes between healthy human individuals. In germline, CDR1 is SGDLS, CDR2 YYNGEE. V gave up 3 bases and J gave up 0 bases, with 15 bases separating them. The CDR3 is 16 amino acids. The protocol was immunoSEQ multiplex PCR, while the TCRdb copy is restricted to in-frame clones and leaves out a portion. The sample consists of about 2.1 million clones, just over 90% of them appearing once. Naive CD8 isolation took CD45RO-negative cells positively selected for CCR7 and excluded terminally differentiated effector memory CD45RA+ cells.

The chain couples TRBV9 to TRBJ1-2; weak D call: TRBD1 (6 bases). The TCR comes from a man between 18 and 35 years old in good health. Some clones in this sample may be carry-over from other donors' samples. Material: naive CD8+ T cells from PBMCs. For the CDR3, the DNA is TGTGCCAGCAGCGATTCGGGGGCAGTTCCTAACTATGGCTACACCTTC. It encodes CASSDSGAVPNYGYTF.